What follows is one T cell receptor beta chain and its context. Produced via immunoSEQ multiplex PCR; TCRdb's table is partial and in-frame only. The sample contains around 84,000 clones, 80% to 90% of which appear only once. The sample belongs to a study of identifying expanded T cells in peripheral blood. V dropped 11 bases and J dropped 2 bases, with 16 bases sitting between them. The CDR3 totals 14 residues. The V gene's germline CDR1 is MRHNA and CDR2 SNTAGT. The chain uses TRBV6-4 and TRBJ1-5, with a tentative D call TRBD1 (6 bases). Sequenced sample: blood. This sequence was found in a person between 18 and 70 years old in good health. CDR3 coding DNA: TGTGCCGGACCGACAGGAGGCGGCAATCAGCCCCAGCATTTT. Residues: CAGPTGGGNQPQHF.